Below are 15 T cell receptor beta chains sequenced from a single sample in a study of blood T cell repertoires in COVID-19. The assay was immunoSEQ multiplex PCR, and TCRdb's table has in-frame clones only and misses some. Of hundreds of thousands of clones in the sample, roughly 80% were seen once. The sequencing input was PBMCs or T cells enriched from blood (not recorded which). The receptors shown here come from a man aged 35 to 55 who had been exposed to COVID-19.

This chain's CDR3 is CASSLANLGGQGANTEAFF. Written as DNA, the CDR3 is TGCGCCAGCAGCTTGGCCAATTTGGGAGGACAGGGGGCGAACACTGAAGCTTTCTTT. This sequence joins TRBV5-1 and TRBJ1-1; 11 bases agree with TRBD1. The V gene end was trimmed by 0 bases and the J gene end by 1 base; junction bases not matched to a gene: 11. Germline CDR1 SGHRS, CDR2 YFSETQ. The CDR3 loop spans 19 amino acids.

Written as DNA, the CDR3 is TGTGCCAGCGGACAGGGGTCCTACGAGCAGTACTTC. Its protein is CASGQGSYEQYF. The V gene is TRBV6-5, the J gene TRBJ2-7; 9 bases are a match to TRBD1. The CDR3 runs 12 residues. The V gene end was trimmed by 8 bases and the J gene end by 1 base; junction bases not matched to a gene: 0. Germline V gene data show CDR1 as MNHEY and CDR2 as SVGAGI.

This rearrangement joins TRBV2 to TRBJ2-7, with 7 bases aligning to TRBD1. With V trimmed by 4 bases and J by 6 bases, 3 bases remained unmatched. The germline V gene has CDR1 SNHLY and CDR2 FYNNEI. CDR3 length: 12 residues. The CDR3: CASSGTGIEQYF. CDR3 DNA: TGTGCCAGCAGTGGGACAGGAATCGAGCAGTACTTC.

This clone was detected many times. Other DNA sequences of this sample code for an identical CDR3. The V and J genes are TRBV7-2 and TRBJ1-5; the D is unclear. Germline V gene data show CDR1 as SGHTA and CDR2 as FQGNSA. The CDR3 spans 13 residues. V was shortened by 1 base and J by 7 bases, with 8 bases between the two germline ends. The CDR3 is CASSLDRGQPQHF. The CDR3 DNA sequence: TGTGCCAGCAGCTTAGACCGAGGGCAGCCCCAGCATTTT.

In nucleotides, the CDR3 is TGTGCCAGCAGCTCCGACAGGGGGCTTGGAGAGACCCAGTACTTC. It is translated as CASSSDRGLGETQYF. The V call is TRBV5-6, the J call TRBJ2-5, with 10 bases matching TRBD1. The V and J ends lost 3 bases and 4 bases, in that order; junction bases with no gene match: 6. CDR1 is SGHDT, CDR2 YYEEEE, per germline. The CDR3 is 15 residues long.

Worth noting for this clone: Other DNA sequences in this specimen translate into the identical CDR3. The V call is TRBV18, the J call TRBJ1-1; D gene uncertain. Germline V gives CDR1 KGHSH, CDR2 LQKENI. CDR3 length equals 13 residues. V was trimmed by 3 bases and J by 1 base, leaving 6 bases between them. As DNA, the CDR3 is TGTGCCAGCTCACCGGGCCAGAACACTGAAGCTTTCTTT. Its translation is CASSPGQNTEAFF.

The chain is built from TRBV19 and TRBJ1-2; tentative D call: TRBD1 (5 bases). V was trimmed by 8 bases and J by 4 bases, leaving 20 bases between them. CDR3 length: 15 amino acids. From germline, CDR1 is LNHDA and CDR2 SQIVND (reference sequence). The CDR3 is CASELYGGGLYGYTF. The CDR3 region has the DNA TGTGCCAGTGAACTATACGGGGGAGGACTCTATGGCTACACCTTC.

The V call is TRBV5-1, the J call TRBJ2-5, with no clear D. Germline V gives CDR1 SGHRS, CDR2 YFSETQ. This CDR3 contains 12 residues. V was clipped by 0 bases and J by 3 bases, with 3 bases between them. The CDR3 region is CASSLGEETQYF. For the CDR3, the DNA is TGCGCCAGCAGCTTGGGAGAAGAGACCCAGTACTTC.

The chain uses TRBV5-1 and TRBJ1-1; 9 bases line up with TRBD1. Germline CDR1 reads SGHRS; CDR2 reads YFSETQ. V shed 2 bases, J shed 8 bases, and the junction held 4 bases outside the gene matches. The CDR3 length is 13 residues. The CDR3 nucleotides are TGCGCCAGCAGCTTCCGGACAGGGGCAGAAGCTTTCTTT. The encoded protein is CASSFRTGAEAFF.

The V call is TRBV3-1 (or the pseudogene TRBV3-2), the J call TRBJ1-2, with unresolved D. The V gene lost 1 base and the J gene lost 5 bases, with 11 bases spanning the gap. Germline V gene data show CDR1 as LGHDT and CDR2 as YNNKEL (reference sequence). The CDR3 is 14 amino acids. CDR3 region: CASSQGEAVYGYTF. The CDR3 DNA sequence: TGTGCCAGCAGCCAAGGCGAAGCGGTATATGGCTACACCTTC.

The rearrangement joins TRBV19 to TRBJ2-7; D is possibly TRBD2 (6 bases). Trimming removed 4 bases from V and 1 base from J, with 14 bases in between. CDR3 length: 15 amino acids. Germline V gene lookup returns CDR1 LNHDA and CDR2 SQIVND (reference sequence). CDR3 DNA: TGTGCCAGTAGTACGGGGAGGCTAGTTTCCTACGAGCAGTACTTC. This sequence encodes CASSTGRLVSYEQYF.

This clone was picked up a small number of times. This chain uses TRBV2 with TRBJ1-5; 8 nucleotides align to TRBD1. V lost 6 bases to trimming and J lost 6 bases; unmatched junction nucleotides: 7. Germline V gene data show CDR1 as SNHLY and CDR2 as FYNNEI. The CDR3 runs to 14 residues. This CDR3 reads CASRKDREGQPQHF. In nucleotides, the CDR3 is TGTGCCAGCAGAAAGGACAGGGAGGGTCAGCCCCAGCATTTT. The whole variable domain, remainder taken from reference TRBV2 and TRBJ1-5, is EPEVTQTPSHQVTQMGQEVILRCVPISNHLYFYWYRQILGQKVEFLVSFYNNEISEKSEIFDDQFSVERPDGSNFTLKIRSTKLEDSAMYFCASRKDREGQPQHFGDGTRLSIL.

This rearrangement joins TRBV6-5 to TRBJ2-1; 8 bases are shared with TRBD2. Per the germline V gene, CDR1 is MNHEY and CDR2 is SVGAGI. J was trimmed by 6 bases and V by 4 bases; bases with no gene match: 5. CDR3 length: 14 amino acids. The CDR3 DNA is TGTGCCAGCAGTTCCACTAGCGGTACCAATGAGCAGTTCTTC. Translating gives CASSSTSGTNEQFF.

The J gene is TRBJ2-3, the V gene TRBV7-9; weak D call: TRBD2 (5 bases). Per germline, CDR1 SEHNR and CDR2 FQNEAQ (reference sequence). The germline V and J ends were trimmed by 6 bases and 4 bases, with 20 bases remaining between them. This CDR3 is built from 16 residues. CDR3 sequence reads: CASSLRRGASPDTQYF. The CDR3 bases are TGTGCCAGCAGTTTACGACGGGGTGCCTCCCCAGATACGCAGTATTTT. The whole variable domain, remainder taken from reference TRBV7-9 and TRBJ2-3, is DTGVSQNPRHKITKRGQNVTFRCDPISEHNRLYWYRQTLGQGPEFLTYFQNEAQLEKSRLLSDRFSAERPKGSFSTLEIQRTEQGDSAMYLCASSLRRGASPDTQYFGPGTRLTVL.

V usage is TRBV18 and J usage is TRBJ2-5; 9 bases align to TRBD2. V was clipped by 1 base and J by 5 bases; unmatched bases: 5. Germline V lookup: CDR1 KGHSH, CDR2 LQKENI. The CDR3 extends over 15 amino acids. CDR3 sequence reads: CASSPLASGKETQYF. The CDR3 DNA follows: TGTGCCAGCTCACCACTGGCTAGCGGGAAGGAGACCCAGTACTTC. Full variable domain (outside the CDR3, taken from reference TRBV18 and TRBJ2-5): NAGVMQNPRHLVRRRGQEARLRCSPMKGHSHVYWYRQLPEEGLKFMVYLQKENIIDESGMPKERFSAEFPKEGPSILRIQQVVRGDSAAYFCASSPLASGKETQYFGPGTRLLVL.